These T cell receptor beta chains were read from a single sample in a study of a mutant IDH1 vaccine in newly diagnosed glioma. For these receptors, no antigen is known. Using immunoSEQ multiplex PCR, the repertoire was profiled, and TCRdb retains in-frame clones only, with some absent. The sample has about 50,000 clones; around four fifths are singletons. This specimen was PBMCs, taken from a glioma patient whose treatment included an IDH1 peptide vaccine. Source of these receptors: a woman between 50 and 59 years old with glioma. The CDR3 runs from the conserved cysteine through the conserved F or W. A D gene is named only where the DNA matches it firmly. Clone size is shown for a subset of rows, as once, few, many or a class of expanded clone.

cdr3_length	d_call	v_call	j_call	clone_size	cdr3_aa	cdr3_nt
14	.	TRBV5-6	TRBJ1-2	.	CASSLGAGVYGYTF	TGTGCCAGCAGCTTGGGGGCAGGGGTCTATGGCTACACCTTC
14	TRBD2	TRBV5-6	TRBJ2-5	.	CASSSPSGGETQYF	TGTGCCAGCAGCTCCCCTAGCGGGGGTGAGACCCAGTACTTC
14	TRBD1	TRBV5-4	TRBJ1-6	.	CATTKGQGDSPLHF	TGTGCCACCACAAAGGGACAGGGGGACTCACCCCTCCACTTT
13	.	TRBV4-3	TRBJ2-7	.	CASSHDRESEQYF	TGCGCCAGCAGCCACGATAGAGAGAGCGAGCAGTACTTC
14	.	TRBV6-6	TRBJ1-1	.	CASSLWGSNTEAFF	TGTGCCAGCAGTCTCTGGGGCTCGAACACTGAAGCTTTCTTT
15	.	TRBV29-1	TRBJ1-1	.	CSVETDPHRPRGAFF	TGCAGCGTTGAAACGGATCCACATCGCCCCCGGGGAGCTTTCTTT
15	.	TRBV10-1	TRBJ1-2	.	CASSAGTAYLWSYTF	TGCGCCAGCAGCGCTGGGACGGCTTACCTCTGGAGCTACACCTTC
15	.	TRBV5-4	TRBJ1-5	few	CASSLAPTGSQPQHF	TGTGCCAGCAGCTTGGCCCCTACAGGGAGTCAGCCCCAGCATTTT
16	TRBD1	TRBV4-1	TRBJ2-7	.	CASSQDRGQVPYEQYF	TGCGCCAGCAGCCAAGATAGGGGACAGGTTCCCTACGAGCAGTACTTC
11	.	TRBV30	TRBJ2-7	.	CAWSVRDEQYF	TGTGCCTGGAGTGTACGCGACGAGCAGTACTTC
13	.	TRBV18	TRBJ2-1	once	CASSPSLDNEQFF	TGTGCCAGCTCACCAAGTCTCGATAATGAGCAGTTCTTC
19	TRBD1	TRBV5-8	TRBJ2-3	.	CASSFFRGRRLNGTDTQYF	TGTGCCAGCAGCTTCTTCAGGGGGCGAAGACTAAATGGCACAGATACGCAGTATTTT
14	.	TRBV9	TRBJ2-7	.	CASSVEGVSLEQYF	TGTGCCAGCAGCGTAGAAGGGGTCTCTCTCGAGCAGTACTTC
15	.	TRBV6-1	TRBJ2-7	.	CASLIGAGEFYEQYF	TGTGCCAGCCTTATAGGGGCAGGGGAATTCTACGAGCAGTACTTC
13	TRBD1	TRBV7-2	TRBJ1-2	.	CASSFSQGGGYTF	TGTGCCAGCAGCTTTTCCCAGGGGGGGGGCTACACCTTC
14	TRBD1	TRBV5-6	TRBJ2-7	.	CASSFRDRGREQYF	TGTGCCAGCAGCTTCCGGGACAGGGGGCGCGAGCAGTACTTC
16	.	TRBV19	TRBJ1-6	.	CASMGRGSSYNSPLHF	TGTGCCAGTATGGGCCGGGGCAGCTCCTATAATTCACCCCTCCACTTT
14	.	TRBV7-9	TRBJ1-2	.	CASSRGEGHYGYTF	TGTGCCAGCAGCCGCGGTGAGGGCCACTATGGCTACACCTTC
15	TRBD1	TRBV9	TRBJ1-6	.	CASSVSGTGNSPLHF	TGTGCCAGCAGCGTGTCCGGGACAGGGAATTCACCCCTCCACTTT
15	.	TRBV19	TRBJ1-5	once	CASSISSGDNQPQHF	TGTGCCAGTAGTATATCATCCGGGGACAATCAGCCCCAGCATTTT
12	TRBD1	TRBV29-1	TRBJ1-2	.	CSTHRGIYGYTF	TGCAGCACACACAGGGGGATCTATGGCTACACCTTC
15	TRBD1	TRBV15	TRBJ1-4	.	CATSRGTGANEKLFF	TGTGCCACCAGCAGGGGGACAGGGGCTAATGAAAAACTGTTTTTT
15	.	TRBV10-3	TRBJ2-1	.	CAIRGRSRLDNEQFF	TGTGCCATCCGGGGGAGGAGCCGCTTGGACAATGAGCAGTTCTTC
13	.	TRBV5-1	TRBJ2-3	.	CASSDHRADTQYF	TGCGCCAGCAGCGACCACAGGGCAGATACGCAGTATTTT
15	.	TRBV19	TRBJ1-4	.	CASSKRTAGGEKLFF	TGTGCCAGTAGTAAACGGACGGCCGGCGGGGAAAAACTGTTTTTT
15	TRBD1	TRBV30	TRBJ1-2	.	CAWGSRIDRGYGYTF	TGTGCCTGGGGGTCCCGAATAGACAGGGGTTATGGCTACACCTTC
15	.	TRBV7-2	TRBJ2-5	.	CASSLPHGAQETQYF	TGTGCCAGCAGTCTTCCCCACGGGGCGCAAGAGACCCAGTACTTC
12	TRBD1	TRBV9	TRBJ2-1	few	CASSAAGGEQFF	TGTGCCAGCAGCGCCGCAGGGGGAGAGCAGTTCTTC
15	TRBD2	TRBV4-2	TRBJ2-7	.	CASSQEAGGPDEQYF	TGTGCCAGCAGCCAAGAAGCGGGGGGGCCGGACGAGCAGTACTTC